This entry describes one TCR beta chain. These data come from a study of blood T cell repertoires in COVID-19. Profiled with immunoSEQ multiplex PCR; TCRdb holds only in-frame clones, not every one. Of under 200,000 clones in the sample, 83% were seen once. This CDR3 has 13 residues. The sequence was collected from a human donor in a cohort sampled during active COVID-19. The rearrangement joins TRBV21-1 to TRBJ1-5. TRBV21-1 is shown as a pseudogene. What was sequenced was peripheral blood. CDR3 loop: CASSKVHGVPQHF. The CDR3 DNA reads as TGTGCCAGCAGCAAAGTTCACGGGGTGCCCCAGCATTTT.